The 12 T cell receptor beta chains below come from one sample, sequenced in a study of OX40 agonist ivuxolimab in advanced cancers. TCRdb keeps only in-frame clones here, not all; method: immunoSEQ multiplex PCR. The sample includes fewer than 75,000 clones, about 88% seen only once; the top ten take about 0.77%. Specimen: CD4+ or CD8+ T cells sorted from blood, collected in a trial of the OX40 agonist ivuxolimab. The receptors come from an adult with an advanced solid tumor such as melanoma, head and neck, liver or kidney cancer.

The chain is built from TRBV29-1 and TRBJ1-2, with D perhaps matching TRBD1 (6 bases). This CDR3 has 14 residues. Looked up from germline, CDR1 is SQVTM and CDR2 is ANQGSEA. The V end was cut by 0 bases, the J end by 8 bases, with 16 bases between. The CDR3 DNA reads as TGCAGCGTTGAAGAAGGGCCCAGGGGAAGCGGCTACACCTTC. This sequence encodes CSVEEGPRGSGYTF.

The chain couples TRBV28 to TRBJ1-5, with 8 positions matching TRBD1. This CDR3 is built from 19 residues. Trimming took 3 bases from V and 6 from J; bases not matched to a gene: 19. CDR1 is MDHEN, CDR2 SYDVKM, per germline. CDR3 in amino acids: CASSFPGRTGKALSQPQHF. CDR3 nucleotide sequence: TGTGCCAGCAGTTTCCCCGGGAGGACAGGGAAAGCCCTCAGTCAGCCCCAGCATTTT.

In its sample, this clone was seen once. The rearrangement joins TRBV7-8 to TRBJ1-2; 7 nucleotides agree with TRBD1. Looked up from germline, CDR1 is SGHVS and CDR2 is FQNEAQ. Trimming took 2 bases from V and 0 from J; bases not matched to a gene: 3. This CDR3 is 15 amino acids long. The CDR3 nucleotides are TGTGCCAGCAGCTTACTCACAGGGGCTAACTATGGCTACACCTTC. Residues: CASSLLTGANYGYTF.

The V gene is TRBV28, the J gene TRBJ2-5; 7 positions match TRBD1. The junction had 8 bases not matched to a gene; V was cut back by 5 bases and J by 5 bases. CDR1 MDHEN and CDR2 SYDVKM come from the germline V gene. The CDR3 sequence is 14 residues long. CDR3 amino acids: CASSPTGTVETQYF. As DNA, the CDR3 is TGTGCCAGCAGTCCAACTGGGACAGTGGAGACCCAGTACTTC.

The chain has TRBV5-1 and TRBJ2-3, with 8 positions matching TRBD2. The CDR3 runs to 15 residues. Germline V gene sequence: CDR1 SGHRS, CDR2 YFSETQ. Trimming at V came to 1 base and at J to 1 base, leaving 2 bases not matched to a gene. The CDR3: CASSLSLAGTDTQYF. CDR3 DNA sequence: TGCGCCAGCAGCTTGTCACTAGCGGGCACAGATACGCAGTATTTT.

The chain carries TRBV7-7 and TRBJ2-3, with D uncertain. Germline V gives CDR1 SSHAT, CDR2 FNYEAQ (reference sequence). Trimming took 2 bases from V and 7 from J, leaving 10 bases between them. CDR3 length: 13 amino acids. The CDR3 loop reads CASSLQEKHTQYF. The CDR3 DNA is TGTGCCAGCAGCTTACAGGAAAAACATACGCAGTATTTT.

The chain links TRBV30 to TRBJ1-2, with D possibly TRBD1 on 6 matching bases. Germline V gene data show CDR1 as GTSNPN and CDR2 as SVGIG (reference sequence). V lost 0 bases and J 6 bases, leaving 11 bases between the germline ends. CDR3 size: 13 residues. CDR3 coding DNA: TGTGCCTGGAGTGTAACCACAGGGCATGGCTACACCTTC. This translates into CAWSVTTGHGYTF.

The J gene is TRBJ1-1, the V gene TRBV5-4; 7 nucleotides agree with TRBD1. Germline V gene lookup returns CDR1 SGHNT and CDR2 YYREEE (reference sequence). This CDR3 contains 14 residues. V dropped 4 bases and J dropped 4; count of bases not matched to a gene: 7. The CDR3 sequence is CASSLSDRATEAFF. The CDR3 bases are TGTGCCAGCAGCCTGTCCGACAGGGCCACTGAAGCTTTCTTT.

This chain joins TRBV10-1 and TRBJ2-5, with D possibly matching TRBD2 (6 bases). Trimming removed 0 bases from V and 3 bases from J, with 11 bases in between. CDR3 length equals 15 residues. The germline V gene encodes CDR1 WNHNN and CDR2 SYGVQD (reference sequence). The CDR3 here is CASSESAGPEETQYF. The DNA of the CDR3 is TGCGCCAGCAGTGAGTCCGCGGGGCCAGAAGAGACCCAGTACTTC.

This chain links TRBV5-1 with TRBJ1-1; no clear D. The CDR3 spans 14 residues. V lost 3 bases and J lost 1, with 10 bases in between. Germline V gives CDR1 SGHRS, CDR2 YFSETQ. DNA of the CDR3: TGCGCCAGCAGCTCAGTGGTACGGAACACTGAAGCTTTCTTT. Residues: CASSSVVRNTEAFF.

The chain links TRBV7-2 to TRBJ2-5, with TRBD2 identical over 10 bases. The CDR3 loop spans 14 amino acids. The J segment lost 5 bases and the V segment lost 5 bases, leaving 5 bases of the junction unmatched. Germline assignment: CDR1 SGHTA and CDR2 FQGNSA. The CDR3 loop is CASSRGLAAETQYF. The DNA for the CDR3 is TGTGCCAGCAGCCGCGGACTAGCGGCGGAGACCCAGTACTTC.

V is TRBV6-1 and J is TRBJ1-6, with D maybe TRBD1 (5 bases). Germline-derived CDR1 and CDR2 are MNHNS and SASEGT. The CDR3 loop spans 15 amino acids. The germline V and J ends were trimmed by 4 bases and 7 bases, with 14 bases remaining between them. This CDR3 is CASSVQTDSNSPLHF. In DNA, the CDR3 is TGTGCCAGCAGTGTACAGACAGATTCGAATTCACCCCTCCACTTT.